This TCR beta chain came from a study of T cell responses to AZD1222 COVID-19 vaccine. Measured with immunoSEQ multiplex PCR; TCRdb has only the in-frame clones, and not every one. This table has about 110,000 clones, roughly 90% appearing once. The CDR3 spans 16 residues. Germline assignment: CDR1 SGHTA and CDR2 FQGNSA. Trimming removed 6 bases from V and 4 bases from J; junction bases left unmatched: 9. The J gene is TRBJ2-3, the V gene TRBV7-2; 11 bases are shared with TRBD2. Source: peripheral blood, taken on day 0 of AZD1222 vaccination. This TCR was recovered from an adult in good health. CDR3 amino acids: CASRATSGRRSDTQYF. The CDR3 DNA follows: TGTGCCAGCAGGGCTACTAGCGGGAGAAGGTCAGATACGCAGTATTTT.